The TCR beta chain under discussion was sequenced for a study of technical replicates of blood from a handful of donors. Assay used: immunoSEQ multiplex PCR; TCRdb lists only in-frame clones, some missing. Among under 85,000 clones listed, 92% were seen once. The length of the CDR3 is 16 residues. V gave up 2 bases and J gave up 2 bases; unmatched junction bases: 9. CDR1 is KGHSY and CDR2 is FQNENV in the germline V gene. The gene calls are TRBV16 and TRBJ2-7, with 7 nucleotides matching TRBD1. The sequenced material came from T cells isolated from PBMCs. This TCR came from a human donor in good health. CDR3 in amino acids: CASSQTAGGRAYEQYF. As DNA, the CDR3 is TGTGCCAGCAGCCAAACTGCAGGGGGTAGGGCCTACGAGCAGTACTTC. Complete variable domain (other parts from reference TRBV16 and TRBJ2-7): GEEVAQTPKHLVRGEGQKAKLYCAPIKGHSYVFWYQQVLKNEFKFLISFQNENVFDETGMPKERFSAKCLPNSPCSLEIQATKLEDSAVYFCASSQTAGGRAYEQYFGPGTRLTVT.